The clone carrying this T cell receptor beta chain was seen ten or more times. Antigen: not known. Time point indicated: sample taken at primary tumor resection. Sequencing was performed on whole RNA extracted from tumor and nontumor lung tissue, or from frozen PBMC, and the material was left unsorted. These data are taken from a study of spatial heterogeneity in lung cancer. At the level of the study: On average, each unique TCR and UMI combination appeared more than ten times in raw reads.

This CDR3 comprises 16 residues. CDR1 and CDR2 from the germline V gene are LGHNA and YSLEER. V shed 0 bases and J shed 0 bases, with 9 bases lying between them. Via MiXCR, TCRdb re-called the 5' RACE reads, giving one row per CDR3 protein. Seen here are 80,000 to 95,000 distinct CDR3 sequences, around 9% observed once, and the top ten hold about 7%. Overall study findings and caveats: Circulating ubiquitous expanded tumor TCRs were observed more frequently at resection than at follow-up.

The chain links TRBV4-3 to TRBJ2-1, with no clear D. This specimen consisted of PBMCs, obtained at surgery. The TCR comes from a male donor with early-stage non-small cell lung cancer. In DNA, the CDR3 is TGCGCCAGCAGCCAAGATGGAGCGAACTCCTACAATGAGCAGTTCTTC. It encodes CASSQDGANSYNEQFF.